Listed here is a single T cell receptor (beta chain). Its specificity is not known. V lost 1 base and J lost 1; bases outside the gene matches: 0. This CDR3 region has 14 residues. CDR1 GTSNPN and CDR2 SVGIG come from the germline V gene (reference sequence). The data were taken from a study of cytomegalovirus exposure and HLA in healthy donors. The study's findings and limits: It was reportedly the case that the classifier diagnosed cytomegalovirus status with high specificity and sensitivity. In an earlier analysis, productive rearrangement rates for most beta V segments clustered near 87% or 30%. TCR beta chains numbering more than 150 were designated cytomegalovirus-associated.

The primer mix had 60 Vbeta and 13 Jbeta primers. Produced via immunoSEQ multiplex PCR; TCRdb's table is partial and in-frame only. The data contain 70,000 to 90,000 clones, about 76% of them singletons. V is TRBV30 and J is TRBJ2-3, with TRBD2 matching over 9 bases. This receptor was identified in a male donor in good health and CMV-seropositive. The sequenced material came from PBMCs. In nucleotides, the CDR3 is TGTGCCTGGAGTGCTAGCGGGGGCACAGATACGCAGTATTTT. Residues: CAWSASGGTDTQYF.